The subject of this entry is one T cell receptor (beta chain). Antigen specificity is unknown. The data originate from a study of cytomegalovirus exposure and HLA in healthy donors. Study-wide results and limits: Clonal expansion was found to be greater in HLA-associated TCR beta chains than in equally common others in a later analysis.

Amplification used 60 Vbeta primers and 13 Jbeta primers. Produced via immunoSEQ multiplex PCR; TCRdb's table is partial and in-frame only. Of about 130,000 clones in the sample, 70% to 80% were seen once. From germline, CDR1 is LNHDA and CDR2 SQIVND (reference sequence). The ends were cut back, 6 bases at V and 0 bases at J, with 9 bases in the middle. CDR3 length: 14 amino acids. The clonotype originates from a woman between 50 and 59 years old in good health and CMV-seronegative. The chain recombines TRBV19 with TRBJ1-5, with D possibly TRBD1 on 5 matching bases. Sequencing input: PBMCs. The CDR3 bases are TGTGCCAGTAGCCGACAGTATAGCAATCAGCCCCAGCATTTT. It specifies CASSRQYSNQPQHF.